This TCR beta chain was sequenced during a study of T cell responses to AZD1222 COVID-19 vaccine. Study-wide results and caveats: All repertoire sampling was performed exclusively after the peak T cell response. Females outnumbered males among donors, who were mostly white British; clonal diversity was possibly underestimated. The study reported that nearly half of spike-specific TCRs target unmutated variant regions.

Comments on this clone: The antigen remains unidentified.

The repertoire was sequenced with immunoSEQ multiplex PCR; TCRdb's copy has only in-frame clones and lacks some. The sample has some 97,000 clones; around nine tenths are singletons. This clonotype originated in an adult in good health. This material consisted of peripheral blood, taken on day 0 of AZD1222 vaccination.

DNA of the CDR3: TGTGCCAGCAGTGAGTTGGACCGAGGGGAGACCCAGTACTTC. Its translation: CASSELDRGETQYF. The V gene is TRBV2, the J gene TRBJ2-5, with D tentatively TRBD2 (5 bases). The CDR3 totals 14 residues. Germline CDR1 reads SNHLY; CDR2 reads FYNNEI. Between the trimmed V and J ends, which lost 3 bases and 5 bases, there was a span of 13 bases.